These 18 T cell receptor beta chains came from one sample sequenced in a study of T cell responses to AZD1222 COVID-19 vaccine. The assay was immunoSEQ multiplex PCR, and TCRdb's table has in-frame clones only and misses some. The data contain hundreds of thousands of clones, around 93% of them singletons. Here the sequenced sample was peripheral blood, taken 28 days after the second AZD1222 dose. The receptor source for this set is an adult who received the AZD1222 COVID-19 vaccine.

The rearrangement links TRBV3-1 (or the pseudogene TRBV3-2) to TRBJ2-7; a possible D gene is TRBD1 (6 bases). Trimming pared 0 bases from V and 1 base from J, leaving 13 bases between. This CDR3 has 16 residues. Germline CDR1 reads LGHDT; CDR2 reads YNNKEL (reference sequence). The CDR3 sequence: CASSQDTGQRSYEQYF. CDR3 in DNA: TGTGCCAGCAGCCAAGATACAGGACAGCGATCCTACGAGCAGTACTTC.

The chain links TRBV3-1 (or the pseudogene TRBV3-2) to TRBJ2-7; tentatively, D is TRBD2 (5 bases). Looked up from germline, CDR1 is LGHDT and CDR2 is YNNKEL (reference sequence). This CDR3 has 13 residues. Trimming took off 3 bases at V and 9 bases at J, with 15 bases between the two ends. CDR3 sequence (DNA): TGTGCCAGCAGCCATGCCTCCCGGACTCCGCAGTACTTC. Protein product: CASSHASRTPQYF.

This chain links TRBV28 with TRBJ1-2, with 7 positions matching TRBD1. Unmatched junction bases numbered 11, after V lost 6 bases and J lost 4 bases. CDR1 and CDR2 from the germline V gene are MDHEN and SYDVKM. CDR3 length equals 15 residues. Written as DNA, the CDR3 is TGTGCCAGCAGACCCGCCACAGGGGAACTCTATGGCTACACCTTC. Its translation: CASRPATGELYGYTF.

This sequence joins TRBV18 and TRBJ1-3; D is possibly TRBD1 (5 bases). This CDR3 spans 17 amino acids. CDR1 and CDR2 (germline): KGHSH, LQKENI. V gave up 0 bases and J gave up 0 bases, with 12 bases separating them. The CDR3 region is CASSPPGHQISGNTIYF. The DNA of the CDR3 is TGTGCCAGCTCACCACCAGGACACCAGATCTCTGGAAACACCATATATTTT. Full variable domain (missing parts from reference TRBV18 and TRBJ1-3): NAGVMQNPRHLVRRRGQEARLRCSPMKGHSHVYWYRQLPEEGLKFMVYLQKENIIDESGMPKERFSAEFPKEGPSILRIQQVVRGDSAAYFCASSPPGHQISGNTIYFGEGSWLTVV.

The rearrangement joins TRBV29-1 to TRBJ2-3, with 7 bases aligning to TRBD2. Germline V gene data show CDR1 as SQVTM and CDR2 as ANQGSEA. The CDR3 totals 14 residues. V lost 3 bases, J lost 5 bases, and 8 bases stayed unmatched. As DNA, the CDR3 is TGCAGCGTTGAGGGCGGGAGCCCCCAAGATACGCAGTATTTT. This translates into CSVEGGSPQDTQYF.

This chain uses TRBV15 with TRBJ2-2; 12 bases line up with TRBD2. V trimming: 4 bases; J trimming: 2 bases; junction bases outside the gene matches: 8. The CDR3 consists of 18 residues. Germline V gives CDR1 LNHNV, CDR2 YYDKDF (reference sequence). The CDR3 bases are TGTGCCACCAGCATGCGTGGACTAGCGGGAATCAACACCGGGGAGCTGTTTTTT. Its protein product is CATSMRGLAGINTGELFF.

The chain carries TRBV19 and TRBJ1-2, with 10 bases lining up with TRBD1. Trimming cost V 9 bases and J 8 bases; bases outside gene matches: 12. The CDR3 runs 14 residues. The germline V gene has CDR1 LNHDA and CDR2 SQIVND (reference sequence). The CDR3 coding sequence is TGTGCCAGCGGGGGACAGGGGCTCTCATCAGGCTACACCTTC. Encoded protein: CASGGQGLSSGYTF. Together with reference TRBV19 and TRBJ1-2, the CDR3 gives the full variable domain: DGGITQSPKYLFRKEGQNVTLSCEQNLNHDAMYWYRQDPGQGLRLIYYSQIVNDFQKGDIAEGYSVSREKKESFPLTVTSAQKNPTAFYLCASGGQGLSSGYTFGSGTRLTVV.

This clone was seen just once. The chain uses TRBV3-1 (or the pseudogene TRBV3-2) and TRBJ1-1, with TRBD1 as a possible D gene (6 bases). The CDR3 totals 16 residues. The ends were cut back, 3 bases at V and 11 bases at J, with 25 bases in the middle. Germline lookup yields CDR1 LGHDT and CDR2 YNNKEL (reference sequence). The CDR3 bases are TGTGCCAGCAGCCATGGTCGAACAGGGAGGTCGGCTTTGGCTTTCTTT. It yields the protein CASSHGRTGRSALAFF.

CDR3 residues: CASSLVGDWYGEKLFF. The DNA for the CDR3 is TGTGCCAGCAGCTTAGTCGGGGACTGGTATGGGGAAAAACTGTTTTTT. The gene calls are TRBV7-2 and TRBJ1-4; perhaps TRBD1 as D (5 bases). The CDR3 contains 16 residues. Germline CDR1 is SGHTA and CDR2 is FQGNSA. V lost 1 base and J 8 bases, leaving 17 bases between the germline ends.

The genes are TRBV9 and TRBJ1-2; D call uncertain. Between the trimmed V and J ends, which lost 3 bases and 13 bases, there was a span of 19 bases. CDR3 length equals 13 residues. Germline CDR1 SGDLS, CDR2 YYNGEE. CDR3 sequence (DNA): TGTGCCAGCAGCGCCCCCGGCAAGGCAACGGGCACCTTC. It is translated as CASSAPGKATGTF. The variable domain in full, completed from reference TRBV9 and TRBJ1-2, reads DSGVTQTPKHLITATGQRVTLRCSPRSGDLSVYWYQQSLDQGLQFLIQYYNGEERAKGNILERFSAQQFPDLHSELNLSSLELGDSALYFCASSAPGKATGTFGSGTRLTVV.

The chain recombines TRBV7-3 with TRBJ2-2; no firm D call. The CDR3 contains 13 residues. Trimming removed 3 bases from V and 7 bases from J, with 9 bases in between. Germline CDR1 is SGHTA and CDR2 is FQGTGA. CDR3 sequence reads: CASSFRDGGELFF. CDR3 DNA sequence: TGTGCCAGCAGCTTTAGGGATGGCGGGGAGCTGTTTTTT.

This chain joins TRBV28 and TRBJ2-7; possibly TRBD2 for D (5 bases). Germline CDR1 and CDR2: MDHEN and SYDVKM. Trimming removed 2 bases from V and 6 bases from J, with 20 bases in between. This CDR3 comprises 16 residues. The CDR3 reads CASSLQGEGLAPEQYF. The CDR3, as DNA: TGTGCCAGCAGTTTACAAGGTGAGGGCCTGGCGCCCGAGCAGTACTTC.

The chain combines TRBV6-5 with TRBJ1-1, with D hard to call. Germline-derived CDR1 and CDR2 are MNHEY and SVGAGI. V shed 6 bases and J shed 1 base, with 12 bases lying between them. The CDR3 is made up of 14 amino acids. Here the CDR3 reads CASRSERGNTEAFF. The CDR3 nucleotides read TGTGCCAGCAGGAGCGAACGGGGGAACACTGAAGCTTTCTTT.

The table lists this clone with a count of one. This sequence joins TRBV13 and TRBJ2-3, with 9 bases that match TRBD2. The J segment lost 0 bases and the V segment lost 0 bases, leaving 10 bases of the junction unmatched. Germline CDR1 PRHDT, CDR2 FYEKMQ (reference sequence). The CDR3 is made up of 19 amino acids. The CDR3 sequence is CASSLGGGLAGPSTDTQYF. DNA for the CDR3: TGTGCCAGCAGCTTAGGGGGAGGGCTAGCGGGGCCTAGCACAGATACGCAGTATTTT.

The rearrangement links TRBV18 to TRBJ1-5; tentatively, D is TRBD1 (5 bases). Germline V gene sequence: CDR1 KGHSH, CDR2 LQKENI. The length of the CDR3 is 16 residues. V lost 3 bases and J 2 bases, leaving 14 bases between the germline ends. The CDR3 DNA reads TGTGCCAGCTCACCCGGGGGGGACCGTGGCAATCAGCCCCAGCATTTT. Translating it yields CASSPGGDRGNQPQHF.

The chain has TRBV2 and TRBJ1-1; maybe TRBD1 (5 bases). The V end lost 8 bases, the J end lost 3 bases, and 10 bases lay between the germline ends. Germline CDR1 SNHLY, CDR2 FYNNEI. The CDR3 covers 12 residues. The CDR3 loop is CASQGEYTEAFF. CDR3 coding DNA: TGTGCCAGCCAAGGGGAGTACACTGAAGCTTTCTTT.

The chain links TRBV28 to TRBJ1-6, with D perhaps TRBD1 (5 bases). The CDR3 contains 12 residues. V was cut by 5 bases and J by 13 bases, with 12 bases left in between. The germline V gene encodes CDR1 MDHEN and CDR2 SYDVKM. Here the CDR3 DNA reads TGTGCCAGCAGTCCAGGGACCCATCCCCTCCACTTT. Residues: CASSPGTHPLHF.

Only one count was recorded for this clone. The CDR3 region has the DNA TGTGCCAGTAGCTCAGCCGGTATAAGGAATGAGCAGTTCTTC. Translation gives CASSSAGIRNEQFF. The V call is TRBV19, the J call TRBJ2-1; D not resolved. CDR3 length: 14 residues. Per the germline V gene, CDR1 is LNHDA and CDR2 is SQIVND (reference sequence). Trimming shortened V by 6 bases and J by 7 bases, and 16 bases separated the two germline ends.